The 27 T cell receptor beta chains in this list originate from one sample, sequenced in a study of beta chain features in type 1 diabetes. These receptors' antigens are unknown. Study observations and caveats: All four CD4+ subsets of Type 1 diabetes patients contained TCRB CDR3s that were moderately but significantly shorter.

Expressed TCRB transcripts were sequenced, since all the RNA that had been isolated was reverse transcribed. Method: immunoSEQ multiplex PCR; TCRdb's copy keeps in-frame clones and lacks some. Of more than 300,000 clones in the sample, about a tenth were seen once. The sequenced material came from central memory CD4+ T cells from blood. These TCRs come from a man aged 25 to 40 with type 1 diabetes.

The chain has TRBV5-4 and TRBJ2-2; TRBD1 matches at 9 bases. CDR3 size: 16 residues. V lost 0 bases and J lost 7; bases outside the gene matches: 7. The germline CDR1 and CDR2 sequences are SGHNT and YYREEE (reference sequence). The CDR3 DNA follows: TGTGCCAGCAGCTTGGGGGGACAGGGAACGAGCGGGGAGCTGTTTTTT. Its translation is CASSLGGQGTSGELFF.

This clone has at least ten counts. This chain joins TRBV28 and TRBJ2-7; weak D call: TRBD2 (5 bases). Germline V gene data show CDR1 as MDHEN and CDR2 as SYDVKM. The CDR3 contains 14 residues. V was pared by 3 bases and J by 2 bases, with 11 bases between. The CDR3 here is CASSFGLSAYEQYF. DNA of the CDR3: TGTGCCAGCAGTTTTGGACTTTCCGCCTACGAGCAGTACTTC. Together with reference TRBV28 and TRBJ2-7, the CDR3 gives the full variable domain: DVKVTQSSRYLVKRTGEKVFLECVQDMDHENMFWYRQDPGLGLRLIYFSYDVKMKEKGDIPEGYSVSREKKERFSLILESASTNQTSMYLCASSFGLSAYEQYFGPGTRLTVT.

The genes are TRBV7-2 and TRBJ2-1, with 8 bases fitting TRBD2. The trim removed 1 base at V and 3 bases at J, leaving 2 bases unmatched. The CDR3 runs 15 residues. Germline-derived CDR1 and CDR2 are SGHTA and FQGNSA. The CDR3 DNA sequence: TGTGCCAGCAGCTTAGGGGGGACTAGCTACAATGAGCAGTTCTTC. Amino acid sequence: CASSLGGTSYNEQFF.

This clone was found a few times. The chain links TRBV7-9 to TRBJ2-5; 7 bases match TRBD1. The DNA end is a closer match to TRBJ2-7, so the J assignment may be wrong. The CDR3 consists of 14 residues. Germline CDR1 reads SEHNR; CDR2 reads FQNEAQ (reference sequence). The CDR3: CASSDTGAVGEQYF. DNA of the CDR3: TGTGCCAGCAGCGATACAGGGGCGGTAGGCGAGCAGTACTTC.

Worth noting for this clone: The same CDR3 arises from other DNA sequences in this sample as well. The genes are TRBV7-2 and TRBJ2-7; 10 nucleotides align to TRBD1. The CDR3 is 14 amino acids. CDR1 is SGHTA and CDR2 is FQGNSA in the germline V gene. With V trimmed by 5 bases and J by 3 bases, 4 bases remained unmatched. CDR3 in DNA: TGTGCCAGCAGCCTCGGACAGGGGGGCTACGAGCAGTACTTC. This gives the protein CASSLGQGGYEQYF.

The CDR3, as DNA: TGCGCCAGCAGCTTGCAGGGTACGGATTCACCCCTCCACTTT. Residues: CASSLQGTDSPLHF. The rearrangement uses TRBV5-1 and TRBJ1-6; D is perhaps TRBD1 (5 bases). CDR1 is SGHRS, CDR2 YFSETQ, per germline. This CDR3 region has 14 residues. Trimming pared 1 base from V and 8 bases from J, leaving 10 bases between.

This clone has a handful of counts. The chain couples TRBV2 to TRBJ1-4; D is unresolved. V dropped 5 bases and J dropped 0 bases, with 7 bases sitting between them. This CDR3 region has 14 residues. Germline V CDR1 and CDR2: SNHLY, FYNNEI. The CDR3 spells CASSYIATNEKLFF. DNA for the CDR3: TGTGCCAGCAGTTACATTGCAACTAATGAAAAACTGTTTTTT.

The chain combines TRBV2 with TRBJ2-3; D is ambiguous. Trimming left V 2 bases short and J 0 bases short, with 9 bases between. CDR3 length: 15 residues. CDR1 SNHLY and CDR2 FYNNEI come from the germline V gene. The CDR3 coding sequence is TGTGCCAGCAGTGAATGGTCTACTAGCACAGATACGCAGTATTTT. It specifies CASSEWSTSTDTQYF.

This clone was detected a few times. The chain recombines TRBV29-1 with TRBJ2-7; TRBD2 is a possible D gene (6 bases). Germline CDR1 reads SQVTM; CDR2 reads ANQGSEA. This CDR3 comprises 15 residues. The germline V and J ends were trimmed by 1 base and 5 bases, with 18 bases remaining between them. Here the CDR3 reads CSVEGGGTGGNEQYF. As DNA, the CDR3 is TGCAGCGTTGAAGGTGGTGGGACTGGGGGAAACGAGCAGTACTTC.

This clone was observed a handful of times. This chain joins TRBV6-5 and TRBJ2-7; D is possibly TRBD1 (6 bases). The germline V and J ends were trimmed by 6 bases and 3 bases, with 15 bases remaining between them. Germline values: CDR1 MNHEY, CDR2 SVGAGI. CDR3 size: 14 residues. The CDR3 sequence: CASRNGQNNYEQYF. Written as DNA, the CDR3 is TGTGCCAGCAGAAATGGACAGAATAACTACGAGCAGTACTTC.

This chain uses TRBV30 with TRBJ1-4; 7 nucleotides agree with TRBD1. With V trimmed by 2 bases and J by 8 bases, 2 bases remained unmatched. The CDR3 length is 12 residues. The germline gives CDR1 GTSNPN, CDR2 SVGIG (reference sequence). The CDR3 loop is CAWSKGQEKLFF. Here the CDR3 DNA reads TGTGCCTGGAGTAAGGGACAGGAAAAACTGTTTTTT.

The V call is TRBV19, the J call TRBJ2-2; TRBD1 matches 10 bases. The CDR3 is 15 residues long. Trimming cost V 7 bases and J 5 bases; bases outside gene matches: 7. In germline, CDR1 is LNHDA, CDR2 SQIVND (reference sequence). CDR3 amino acids: CASTARGQGTGELFF. DNA of the CDR3: TGTGCCAGTACCGCCAGGGGACAGGGGACCGGGGAGCTGTTTTTT.

The chain has TRBV6-1 and TRBJ2-3; D unresolved. The ends were cut back, 7 bases at V and 6 bases at J, with 17 bases in the middle. Per the germline V gene, CDR1 is MNHNS and CDR2 is SASEGT. This CDR3 comprises 14 residues. The CDR3 loop is CASTAILSTDTQYF. The CDR3 DNA reads TGTGCCAGCACCGCTATCTTGTCAACGGATACGCAGTATTTT.

Written as DNA, the CDR3 is TGTGCCAGCAGCTTGGTAACGGACAATTCACCCCTCCACTTT. Protein sequence: CASSLVTDNSPLHF. The chain uses TRBV5-8 and TRBJ1-6; D is undetermined. Germline V gives CDR1 SGHTS, CDR2 YDEGEE. The V gene lost 0 bases and the J gene lost 7 bases, with 8 bases spanning the gap. CDR3 length: 14 residues.

V usage is TRBV6-6 and J usage is TRBJ1-1, with D possibly matching TRBD1 (6 bases). V lost 8 bases, J lost 1 base, and 11 bases lay in between. Per the germline V gene, CDR1 is MNHNY and CDR2 is SVGAGI (reference sequence). The CDR3 has 13 amino acids. CDR3 nucleotide sequence: TGTGCCAGCTGCTTAGGGGGGAACACTGAAGCTTTCTTT. It is translated as CASCLGGNTEAFF.

The sample holds many counts of this clone. The chain combines TRBV7-9 with TRBJ1-6; 7 bases are shared with TRBD1. There are 13 residues in the CDR3. Germline V gives CDR1 SEHNR, CDR2 FQNEAQ (reference sequence). Unmatched junction bases numbered 4, after V lost 6 bases and J lost 8 bases. Here the CDR3 DNA reads TGTGCCAGCAGTCGGGACAGCTATTCACCCCTCCACTTT. It specifies CASSRDSYSPLHF.

The DNA for the CDR3 is TGTGCCAGCAGCCCTACGACACTCACTGAAGCTTTCTTT. Protein sequence: CASSPTTLTEAFF. The chain employs TRBV11-2 and TRBJ1-1; no reliable D call. CDR3 length equals 13 residues. Per the germline V gene, CDR1 is SGHAT and CDR2 is FQNNGV. The V and J ends lost 5 bases and 4 bases respectively, with 11 bases between them. The variable domain in full, with the rest retrieved from reference TRBV11-2 and TRBJ1-1, is EAGVAQSPRYKIIEKRQSVAFWCNPISGHATLYWYQQILGQGPKLLIQFQNNGVVDDSQLPKDRFSAERLKGVDSTLKIQPAKLEDSAVYLCASSPTTLTEAFFGQGTRLTVV.

The chain links TRBV10-2 to TRBJ2-1, with 7 bases lining up with TRBD1. CDR1 and CDR2 from the germline V gene are WSHSY and SAAADI. V lost 7 bases to trimming and J lost 4 bases; unmatched junction nucleotides: 10. The CDR3 length is 15 residues. CDR3 nucleotides: TGCGCCAGCAACCCGACAGGGTGGGGGTACAATGAGCAGTTCTTC. Encoded protein: CASNPTGWGYNEQFF.

This clone came up many times. This chain uses TRBV21-1 with TRBJ2-3; whether TRBD1, the table's D call, matches the DNA was not checked. TRBV21-1 is reported as a pseudogene. This CDR3 comprises 15 residues. Here the CDR3 reads CASSLRTGAPDTQYF. The DNA of the CDR3 is TGTGCCAGCAGCCTACGGACAGGGGCCCCAGATACGCAGTATTTT.

This sequence joins TRBV18 and TRBJ2-5; unclear D gene. The germline V and J ends were trimmed by 10 bases and 3 bases, with 15 bases remaining between them. The CDR3 has 13 residues. Germline CDR1 and CDR2: KGHSH and LQKENI. The CDR3 here is CATTPQVKETQYF. For the CDR3, the DNA is TGTGCCACAACTCCGCAGGTAAAAGAGACCCAGTACTTC.

This chain's CDR3 is CASSYSWGNTEAFF. CDR3 DNA sequence: TGTGCCAGCAGTTATAGTTGGGGGAACACTGAAGCTTTCTTT. The chain uses TRBV7-2 and TRBJ1-1; D not resolved. Germline V lookup: CDR1 SGHTA, CDR2 FQGNSA. This CDR3 contains 14 residues. Deletions cut 6 bases from V and 1 base from J, with 12 bases between.

This clone was detected a few times. The V and J genes are TRBV29-1 and TRBJ2-3; D uncertain. Germline-derived CDR1 and CDR2 are SQVTM and ANQGSEA. The CDR3 runs 11 residues. Trimming removed 6 bases at V and 8 bases at J, with 12 bases between. CDR3 sequence (DNA): TGCAGCGTCGATTATTATGCTACGCAGTATTTT. This sequence encodes CSVDYYATQYF.

This clone was seen only a few times. The chain couples TRBV7-8 to TRBJ2-3, with D hard to call. Per germline, CDR1 SGHVS and CDR2 FQNEAQ. V was pared by 2 bases and J by 6 bases, with 9 bases between. This CDR3 has 13 amino acids. The CDR3 DNA is TGTGCCAGCAGCTTACCCGCCACGGATACGCAGTATTTT. This encodes CASSLPATDTQYF.

Only a few counts were recorded for this clone. The J gene is TRBJ1-6, the V gene TRBV5-1; possible D gene TRBD1, 5 bases. Trimming took 5 bases from V and 7 from J, leaving 16 bases between them. Germline V gene sequence: CDR1 SGHRS, CDR2 YFSETQ. This CDR3 is 15 amino acids long. This chain's CDR3 is CASRRSGTGNSPLHF. In DNA form, the CDR3 reads TGCGCCAGCAGACGATCCGGGACCGGCAATTCACCCCTCCACTTT.

The rearrangement joins TRBV5-6 to TRBJ2-1; either TRBD1 or TRBD2 may supply D (7 bases each). Trimming removed 4 bases at V and 0 bases at J, with 11 bases between. The CDR3 consists of 15 residues. Germline CDR1 is SGHDT and CDR2 is YYEEEE. The CDR3 DNA is TGTGCCAGCAGCCGCAGGGGGGGCTCCTACAATGAGCAGTTCTTC. Translating gives CASSRRGGSYNEQFF.

This clone came up a few times. This chain links TRBV5-6 with TRBJ2-7; the match to TRBD1 covers 7 bases. The ends lost 4 bases at V and 5 bases at J; junction bases unmatched: 9. The CDR3 loop spans 14 amino acids. Germline V gives CDR1 SGHDT, CDR2 YYEEEE. CDR3 coding DNA: TGTGCCAGCAGCCCCCAGGGGGAAAGCAACGAGCAGTACTTC. This sequence encodes CASSPQGESNEQYF.

This sequence joins TRBV25-1 and TRBJ1-2, with 9 bases identical to TRBD1. Looked up from germline, CDR1 is MGHDK and CDR2 is SYGVNS. The CDR3 runs to 15 residues. V lost 0 bases, J lost 5 bases, and 4 bases stayed unmatched. The CDR3 bases are TGTGCCAGCAGTGAATATGGGGGGACAGGGTATGGCTACACCTTC. As protein: CASSEYGGTGYGYTF.